This TCR beta chain is drawn from a study of blood T cell repertoires in COVID-19. Across the study: The United States, Italy and Spain supplied acute and convalescent COVID-19 samples. Nucleic acid was either cDNA or gDNA, and it came from T cells, B-cell-depleted T cells, or PBMCs.

This clone was picked up one time. The germline V and J ends were trimmed by 4 bases and 0 bases, with 22 bases remaining between them. The CDR3 extends over 18 amino acids. Germline V gene lookup returns CDR1 SGHRS and CDR2 YFSETQ. In the original analysis: Amplification of reference gene primers provided the estimated nucleated cell counts. Using immunoSEQ multiplex PCR, the repertoire was profiled, and TCRdb retains in-frame clones only, with some absent. V and J calls and clone size are those listed in that table; D and trimming were worked out from the DNA. The sample yields over 150,000 clones, over 70% seen once.

Sequencing input: peripheral blood. This rearrangement joins TRBV5-1 to TRBJ2-5, with D tentatively TRBD1 (6 bases). The sequence came from a man between 65 and 85 years old with acute or convalescent COVID-19. The CDR3 DNA is TGCGCCAGCAGCGTTCTCGGACAGACCAGCACGTACCAAGAGACCCAGTACTTC. Translation gives CASSVLGQTSTYQETQYF.